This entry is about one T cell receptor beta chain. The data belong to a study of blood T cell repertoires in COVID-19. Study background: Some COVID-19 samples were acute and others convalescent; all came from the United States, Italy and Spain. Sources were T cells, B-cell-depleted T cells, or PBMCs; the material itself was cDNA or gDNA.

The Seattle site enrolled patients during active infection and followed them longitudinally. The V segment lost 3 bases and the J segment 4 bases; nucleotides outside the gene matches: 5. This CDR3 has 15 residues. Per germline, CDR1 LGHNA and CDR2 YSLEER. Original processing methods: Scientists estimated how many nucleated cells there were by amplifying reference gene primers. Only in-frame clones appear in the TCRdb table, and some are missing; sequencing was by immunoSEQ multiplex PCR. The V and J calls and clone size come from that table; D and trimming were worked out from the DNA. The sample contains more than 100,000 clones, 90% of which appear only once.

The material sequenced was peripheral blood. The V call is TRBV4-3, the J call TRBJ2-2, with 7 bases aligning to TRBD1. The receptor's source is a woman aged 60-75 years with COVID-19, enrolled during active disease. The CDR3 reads CASSHYSGGTGELFF. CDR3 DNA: TGCGCCAGCAGCCATTATTCAGGGGGCACCGGGGAGCTGTTTTTT.